The 18 T cell receptor beta chains reported below all come from one sample, sequenced in a study of shared clonotypes between healthy human individuals. TCRdb's copy holds only in-frame clones and misses some; the assay was immunoSEQ multiplex PCR. This table holds hundreds of thousands of clones, 87% found once. The sequencing sample was made of memory CD8+ T cells sorted from blood. Sample subset: CD45RO+ cells pooled with CCR7-negative TemRA cells. The receptor source for this set is a man aged 18 to 30 in good health.

The chain has TRBV5-4 and TRBJ2-7; TRBD2 matches at 14 bases. The CDR3 is 13 residues long. The V gene end was trimmed by 2 bases and the J gene end by 11 bases; junction bases not matched to a gene: 3. Germline V lookup: CDR1 SGHNT, CDR2 YYREEE (reference sequence). CDR3 amino acids: CASSFGTSGSEYF. The CDR3 DNA reads as TGTGCCAGCAGCTTCGGGACTAGCGGGAGTGAGTACTTC.

A single count supports this clone. The chain carries TRBV19 and TRBJ2-7, with D possibly matching TRBD2 (5 bases). This CDR3 comprises 18 residues. Trimming took 0 bases from V and 0 from J, leaving 18 bases between them. Germline V gene data show CDR1 as LNHDA and CDR2 as SQIVND (reference sequence). CDR3 amino acids: CASSIDSVRGILSYEQYF. The CDR3 nucleotides are TGTGCCAGTAGTATAGATTCAGTTCGAGGGATCCTCTCCTACGAGCAGTACTTC.

The chain couples TRBV4-3 to TRBJ2-2; 11 nucleotides match TRBD2. The CDR3 runs to 16 residues. V lost 4 bases, J lost 3 bases, and 4 bases stayed unmatched. Germline-derived CDR1 and CDR2 are LGHNA and YSLEER. CDR3 amino acids: CASSRVLAGDTGELFF. As DNA, the CDR3 is TGCGCCAGCAGCCGAGTACTAGCGGGAGACACCGGGGAGCTGTTTTTT.

This chain connects TRBV30 to TRBJ2-1; 9 nucleotides align to TRBD2. J lost 8 bases, V lost 4 bases, and 12 bases had no gene match. This CDR3 region has 15 residues. The germline gives CDR1 GTSNPN, CDR2 SVGIG (reference sequence). In nucleotides, the CDR3 is TGTGCCTGGACCTACGCAGCGGGAGGAGGTGATGAGCAGTTCTTC. Translating gives CAWTYAAGGGDEQFF.

The chain carries TRBV4-1 and TRBJ2-1; D gene uncertain. V was clipped by 0 bases and J by 0 bases, with 6 bases between them. Germline loops: CDR1 MGHRA, CDR2 YSYEKL. The CDR3 has 15 amino acids. The CDR3 region has the DNA TGCGCCAGCAGCCAAGATACCTCCTCCTACAATGAGCAGTTCTTC. As protein: CASSQDTSSYNEQFF.

The chain recombines TRBV25-1 with TRBJ1-1; weak D call: TRBD1 (5 bases). V dropped 5 bases and J dropped 4 bases, with 14 bases sitting between them. The CDR3 is 14 amino acids. Germline CDR1 reads MGHDK; CDR2 reads SYGVNS. The DNA for the CDR3 is TGTGCCAGCAGTCCCGGGGCCCGGGGCACTGAAGCTTTCTTT. The encoded protein is CASSPGARGTEAFF.

CDR3 sequence: CASSLTGNTGELFF. The CDR3 nucleotides read TGTGCCAGTAGCCTGACAGGGAACACCGGGGAGCTGTTTTTT. The chain couples TRBV19 to TRBJ2-2; possibly TRBD1 for D (6 bases). V was pared by 6 bases and J by 1 base, with 9 bases between. The CDR3 spans 14 residues. Germline assignment: CDR1 LNHDA and CDR2 SQIVND (reference sequence).

To note about this clone: In the same sample, other DNA sequences code for this CDR3. The J gene is TRBJ1-6, the V gene TRBV5-1; D is uncertain. Germline V lookup: CDR1 SGHRS, CDR2 YFSETQ. The V end was cut by 2 bases, the J end by 4 bases, with 7 bases between. The CDR3 consists of 14 residues. The CDR3 DNA follows: TGCGCCAGCAGCTTATCGAGTTATAATTCACCCCTCCACTTT. This translates into CASSLSSYNSPLHF.

This clone has just a few counts. V and J are TRBV9 and TRBJ1-1; 7 bases line up with TRBD1. CDR3 length: 14 amino acids. Germline-derived CDR1 and CDR2 are SGDLS and YYNGEE. The V segment lost 4 bases and the J segment 1 base; nucleotides outside the gene matches: 4. DNA for the CDR3: TGTGCCAGCAGCCAACAGGGGTCGAACACTGAAGCTTTCTTT. This sequence encodes CASSQQGSNTEAFF.

V and J are TRBV27 and TRBJ1-2; D call uncertain. Trimming cost V 6 bases and J 5 bases, with 10 bases left between them. CDR3 length equals 12 residues. The germline gives CDR1 MNHEY, CDR2 SMNVEV (reference sequence). CDR3 protein: CASRTGWYGYTF. DNA for the CDR3: TGTGCCAGCAGAACGGGTTGGTATGGCTACACCTTC.

The CDR3 DNA sequence: TGTGCCAGCAGTTTAGGGGGCGGGACTGAAGCTTTCTTT. This sequence encodes CASSLGGGTEAFF. The rearrangement joins TRBV27 to TRBJ1-1; a possible D gene is TRBD1 (6 bases). CDR1 is MNHEY, CDR2 SMNVEV, per germline (reference sequence). The CDR3 is 13 amino acids. Trimming removed 2 bases at V and 5 bases at J, with 9 bases between.

This sequence joins TRBV10-2 and TRBJ2-7, with D possibly matching TRBD2 (5 bases). The CDR3 length is 16 residues. V was shortened by 5 bases and J by 0 bases, with 17 bases between the two germline ends. Germline CDR1 WSHSY, CDR2 SAAADI. Here the CDR3 reads CASSHILGRSSYEQYF. In nucleotides, the CDR3 is TGCGCCAGCAGTCATATTCTAGGGAGAAGCTCCTACGAGCAGTACTTC.

The V and J genes are TRBV9 and TRBJ2-1, with 14 bases fitting TRBD2. This CDR3 is 15 amino acids long. V shed 3 bases, J shed 9 bases, and the junction held 5 bases outside the gene matches. The germline V gene has CDR1 SGDLS and CDR2 YYNGEE. The CDR3 here is CASSAGTSGSIEQFF. In nucleotides, the CDR3 is TGTGCCAGCAGCGCCGGGACTAGCGGGAGCATTGAGCAGTTCTTC.

The chain employs TRBV7-2 and TRBJ2-1; 13 nucleotides align to TRBD2. The CDR3 runs 15 residues. V lost 2 bases and J lost 8; bases outside the gene matches: 3. CDR1 is SGHTA, CDR2 FQGNSA, per germline. This CDR3 is CASSLSLAGGYEQFF. In DNA form, the CDR3 reads TGTGCCAGCAGCTTATCACTAGCGGGAGGGTATGAGCAGTTCTTC.

CDR3 nucleotides: TGTGCCACCAGCAGAGAGGGGAATAATGAAAAACTGTTTTTT. It is translated as CATSREGNNEKLFF. The V gene is TRBV15, the J gene TRBJ1-4; D is ambiguous. Germline V CDR1 and CDR2: LNHNV, YYDKDF (reference sequence). CDR3 length: 14 amino acids. V gave up 0 bases and J gave up 4 bases, with 6 bases separating them.

The CDR3 region is CASSQEGAGTGNTIYF. The CDR3 DNA sequence: TGCGCCAGCAGCCAAGAGGGGGCAGGGACCGGAAACACCATATATTTT. This chain connects TRBV4-1 to TRBJ1-3, with TRBD1 as a possible D gene (6 bases). The CDR3 covers 16 residues. V lost 0 bases to trimming and J lost 4 bases, with 13 bases between them. The germline CDR1 and CDR2 sequences are MGHRA and YSYEKL.

The chain uses TRBV5-4 and TRBJ2-1; D perhaps matches TRBD2 (5 bases). The V and J ends lost 7 bases and 6 bases respectively, with 32 bases between them. Germline-derived CDR1 and CDR2 are SGHNT and YYREEE (reference sequence). The CDR3 has 19 amino acids. CDR3 DNA sequence: TGTGCCAGCCATGCCCTTCGCCCAATAGGGCGGGTGATCCCCAATGAGCAGTTCTTC. This sequence encodes CASHALRPIGRVIPNEQFF. Variable domain in full (rest from reference TRBV5-4 and TRBJ2-1): ETGVTQSPTHLIKTRGQQVTLRCSSQSGHNTVSWYQQALGQGPQFIFQYYREEENGRGNFPPRFSGLQFPNYSSELNVNALELDDSALYLCASHALRPIGRVIPNEQFFGPGTRLTVL.

The V and J genes are TRBV4-1 and TRBJ2-7; no reliable D call. Germline V lookup: CDR1 MGHRA, CDR2 YSYEKL. The CDR3 loop spans 14 amino acids. Trimming left V 2 bases short and J 1 base short, with 9 bases between. CDR3 nucleotides: TGCGCCAGCAGCCAATTCGGGCAGTCCTACGAGCAGTACTTC. Residues: CASSQFGQSYEQYF.